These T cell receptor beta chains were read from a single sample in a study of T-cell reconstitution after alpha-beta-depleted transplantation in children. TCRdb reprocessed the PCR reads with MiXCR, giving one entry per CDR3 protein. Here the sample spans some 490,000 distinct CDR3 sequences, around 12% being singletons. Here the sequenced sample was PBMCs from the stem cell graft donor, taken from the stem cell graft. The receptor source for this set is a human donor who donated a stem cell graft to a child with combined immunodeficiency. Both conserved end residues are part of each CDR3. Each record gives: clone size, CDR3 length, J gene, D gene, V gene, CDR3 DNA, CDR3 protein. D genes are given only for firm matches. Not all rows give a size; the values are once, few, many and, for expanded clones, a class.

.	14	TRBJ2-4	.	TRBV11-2	TGTGCCAGCAGCTTAGAGGGGGGAATAAACATTCAGTACTTC	CASSLEGGINIQYF
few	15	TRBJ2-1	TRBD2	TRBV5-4	TGTGCCAGCAGCTCCTTAGCGGGAGGGTCGGATGAGCAGTTCTTC	CASSSLAGGSDEQFF
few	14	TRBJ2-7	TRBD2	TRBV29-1	TGCAGCGTCTCCGGGGTAGCGGGAGACTACGAGCAGTACTTC	CSVSGVAGDYEQYF
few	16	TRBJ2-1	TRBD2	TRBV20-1	TGCAGTGCTATACATTCGACTAGCGGGATTTCCGATGAGCAGTTCTTC	CSAIHSTSGISDEQFF
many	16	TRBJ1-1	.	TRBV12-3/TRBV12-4	TGTGCCAGCACCCCCCGACGTGACTCCCCGAACACTGAAGCTTTCTTT	CASTPRRDSPNTEAFF
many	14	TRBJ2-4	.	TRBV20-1	TGCAGTGCTAGAGGCGGGGATCCCCAAAACATTCAGTACTTC	CSARGGDPQNIQYF
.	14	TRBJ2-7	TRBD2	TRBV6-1	TGTGCCAGCAGCCTAGCGGGAGATCGGTACGAGCAGTACTTC	CASSLAGDRYEQYF
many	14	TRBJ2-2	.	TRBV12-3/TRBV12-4	TGTGCCAGCACTTCTGGGGGCAACACCGGGGAGCTGTTTTTT	CASTSGGNTGELFF
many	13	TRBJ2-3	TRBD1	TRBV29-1	TGCAGCTCAGGGGGACGGACCACAGATACGCAGTATTTT	CSSGGRTTDTQYF
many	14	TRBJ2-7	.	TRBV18	TGTGCCAGCTCACCAAACAGGGGAGGGTACGAGCAGTACTTC	CASSPNRGGYEQYF
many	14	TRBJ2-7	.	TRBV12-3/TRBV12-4	TGTGCCAGCAGTCGGACGGGTAGTTTCTACGAGCAGTACTTC	CASSRTGSFYEQYF
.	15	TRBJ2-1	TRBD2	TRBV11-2	TGTGCCAGCAGCTTAGATACCAGCGGGAGCCATGAGCAGTTCTTC	CASSLDTSGSHEQFF
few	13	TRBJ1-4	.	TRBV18	TGTGCCAGCTCACCTACCCGGAATGAAAAACTGTTTTTT	CASSPTRNEKLFF
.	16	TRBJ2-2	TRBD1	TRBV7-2	TGTGCCAGCAGCCCGGGACAGGGTTGGAACACCGGGGAGCTGTTTTTT	CASSPGQGWNTGELFF
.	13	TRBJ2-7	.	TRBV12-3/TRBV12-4	TGTGCCAGCAGATCAGGGGAGTGGGACGAGCAGTACTTC	CASRSGEWDEQYF
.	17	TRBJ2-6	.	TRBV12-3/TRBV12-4	TGTGCCAGCAGTTGGGGCAGGGAAAGGTCTGGGGCCAACGTCCTGACTTTC	CASSWGRERSGANVLTF
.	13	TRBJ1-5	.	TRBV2	TGTGCCAGTCAAGGGGAGAGCAATCAGCCCCAGCATTTT	CASQGESNQPQHF
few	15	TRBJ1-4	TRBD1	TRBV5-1	TGCGCCAGCAGCTTTAGACAGGGAAGGGATGAAAAACTGTTTTTT	CASSFRQGRDEKLFF
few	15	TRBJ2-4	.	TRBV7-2	TGTGCCAGCAGCCCCGAGCGACCATCTATTGGGCTTCAGTACTTC	CASSPERPSIGLQYF
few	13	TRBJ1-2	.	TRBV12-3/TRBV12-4	TGTGCCAGCAGTTTAAGAGCTAACTATGGCTACACCTTC	CASSLRANYGYTF
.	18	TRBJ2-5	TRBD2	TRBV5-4	TGTGCCAGCAGCTTGTCCGGGACTAGCGGGGGAGAGGTGCAGACCCAGTACTTC	CASSLSGTSGGEVQTQYF
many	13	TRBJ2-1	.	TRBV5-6	TGTGCCAGCAGCACAGGGAGAATAAATGAGCAGTTCTTC	CASSTGRINEQFF
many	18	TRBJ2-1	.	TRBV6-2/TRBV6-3	TGTGCCAGCAGTTACTCGAATATCGGGGTGGCTCGGTACAATGAGCAGTTCTTC	CASSYSNIGVARYNEQFF
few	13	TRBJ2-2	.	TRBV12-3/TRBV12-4	TGTGCCAGCTCGACTCGGTTCACCGGGGAGCTGTTTTTT	CASSTRFTGELFF
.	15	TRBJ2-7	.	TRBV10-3	TGTGCCATCAGTGAGGGATCCGTCTTGAACTACGAGCAGTACTTC	CAISEGSVLNYEQYF
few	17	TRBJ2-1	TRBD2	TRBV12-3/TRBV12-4	TGTGCCAGCAGCGGACTAGCGGGAACCTACTCCTACAATGAGCAGTTCTTC	CASSGLAGTYSYNEQFF
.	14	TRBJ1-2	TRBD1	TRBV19	TGTGCCAGTAGTCGACAGGGGGCGAAGGACGGCTACACCTTC	CASSRQGAKDGYTF
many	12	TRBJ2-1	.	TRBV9	TGTGCCAGCAGCACTGGACGGAGTGAGCAGTTCTTC	CASSTGRSEQFF
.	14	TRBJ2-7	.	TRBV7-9	TGTGCCAGCAGCTCGGGGGTCAGCTACTACGAGCAGTACTTC	CASSSGVSYYEQYF
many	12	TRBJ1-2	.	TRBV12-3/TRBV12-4	TGTGCCAGCAGCCCAAGTGACCGCGGCTACACCTTC	CASSPSDRGYTF
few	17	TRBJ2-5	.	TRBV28	TGTGCCAGCAGTTTGTCCCCGTGGAGACAGAGCCAAGAGACCCAGTACTTC	CASSLSPWRQSQETQYF
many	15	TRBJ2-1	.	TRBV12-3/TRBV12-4	TGTGCCAGCAGCCCCCCGGGACTTTACTACAATGAGCAGTTCTTC	CASSPPGLYYNEQFF
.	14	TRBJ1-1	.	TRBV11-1	TGTGCCAGCAGCTTAGTGCGCAGGGTGGCTGAAGCTTTCTTT	CASSLVRRVAEAFF
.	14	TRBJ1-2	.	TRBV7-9	TGTGCCAGCAGCTTAGGACAGAGGCTTCTTGGCTACACCTTC	CASSLGQRLLGYTF
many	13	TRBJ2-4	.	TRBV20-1	TGCAGTGCTAGGGGTGGGAACAAAAACATTCAGTACTTC	CSARGGNKNIQYF
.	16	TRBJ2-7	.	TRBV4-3	TGCGCCAGCAGCCACATCCGTACTGGGCGGGCCTACGAGCAGTACTTC	CASSHIRTGRAYEQYF
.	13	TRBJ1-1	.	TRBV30	TGTGCCTGGAGTTTAGGGGGGCCGGGTCAAGCTTTCTTT	CAWSLGGPGQAFF
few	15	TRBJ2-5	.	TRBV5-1	TGCGCCAGCAGCTTGGCCGCGGAGGGGACTGAGACCCAGTACTTC	CASSLAAEGTETQYF
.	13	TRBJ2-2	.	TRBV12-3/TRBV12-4	TGTGCCAGCAGTAGACACTCCCCCGGGGAGCTGTTTTTT	CASSRHSPGELFF
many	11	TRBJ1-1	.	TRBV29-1	TGCAGCGTTGCCCGGAACACTGAAGCTTTCTTT	CSVARNTEAFF
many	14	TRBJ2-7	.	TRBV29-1	TGCAGCGTTGAAGATAGGTTGGATTCCTACGAGCAGTACTTC	CSVEDRLDSYEQYF
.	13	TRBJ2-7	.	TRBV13	TGTGCCAGCAGCCGGACAGAGTTGGTGGGGCAGTACTTC	CASSRTELVGQYF
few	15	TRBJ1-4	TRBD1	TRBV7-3	TGTGCCAGCAGCTCCTACAGGGGAAATAATGAAAAACTGTTTTTT	CASSSYRGNNEKLFF
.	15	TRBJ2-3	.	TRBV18	TGTGCCAGCTCAATTGACGCGACCGCGGCAGATACGCAGTATTTT	CASSIDATAADTQYF
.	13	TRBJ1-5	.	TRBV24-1	TGTGCCACCAGTGAAAACGGCAATCAGCCCCAGCATTTT	CATSENGNQPQHF
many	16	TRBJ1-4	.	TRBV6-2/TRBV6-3	TGTGCCAGCAACAGACCAAGCCGGGCAACTAATGAAAAACTGTTTTTT	CASNRPSRATNEKLFF
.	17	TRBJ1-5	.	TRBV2	TGTGCCAGCAGTGAAGGTTTAGGCGCTTATAGCAATCAGCCCCAGCATTTT	CASSEGLGAYSNQPQHF
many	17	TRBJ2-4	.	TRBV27	TGTGCCAGCAGTTCAACGGGGAAAACCCTAGCCAAAAACATTCAGTACTTC	CASSSTGKTLAKNIQYF
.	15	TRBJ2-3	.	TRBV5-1	TGCGCCAGCAGCTTGAGAGTGGAGAGCACAGATACGCAGTATTTT	CASSLRVESTDTQYF
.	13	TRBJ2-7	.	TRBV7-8	TGTGCCAGCAGCTTTATAGGGAGCTACGAGCAGTACTTC	CASSFIGSYEQYF
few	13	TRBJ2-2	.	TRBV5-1	TGCGCCAGCAAAGAACAGGACACCGGGGAGCTGTTTTTT	CASKEQDTGELFF
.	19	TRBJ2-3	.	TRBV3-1	TGTGCCAGCAGTTTGGGAGAGGGTAGGTTCCGCGGGGACACAGATACGCAGTATTTT	CASSLGEGRFRGDTDTQYF
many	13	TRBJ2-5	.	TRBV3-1	TGTGCCAGCAGCCAAGCGGGGGCCATTACCCAGTACTTC	CASSQAGAITQYF
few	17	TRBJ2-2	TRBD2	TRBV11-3	TGTGCCAGCAGCTTAGAGCGGTGGGAGCGGGGCACCGGGGAGCTGTTTTTT	CASSLERWERGTGELFF